This T cell receptor (beta chain) was obtained from a study of T-cell reconstitution after alpha-beta-depleted transplantation in children. From germline, CDR1 is ENHRY and CDR2 SYGVKD. This CDR3 has 14 residues. V lost 8 bases and J 0 bases, leaving 14 bases between the germline ends. As it was prepared, the TCRbeta library received unique molecular identifiers. TCRdb re-called the PCR reads with MiXCR, one entry per CDR3 protein. The sample records about 130,000 distinct CDR3 sequences, around a tenth being singletons. The clonotype comes from a girl under two years old who had a stem cell transplant for combined immunodeficiency, so the T cells may come from the graft donor. Sequenced here: PBMCs, mostly from graft donor cells, sampled 180 days after TCRalphabeta/CD19-depleted stem cell transplant. This sequence joins TRBV10-3 and TRBJ2-7, with a weak D call TRBD1 (6 bases). The CDR3 loop is CAIRPRQDSYEQYF. Here the CDR3 DNA reads TGTGCCATCCGCCCACGACAGGACTCCTACGAGCAGTACTTC.